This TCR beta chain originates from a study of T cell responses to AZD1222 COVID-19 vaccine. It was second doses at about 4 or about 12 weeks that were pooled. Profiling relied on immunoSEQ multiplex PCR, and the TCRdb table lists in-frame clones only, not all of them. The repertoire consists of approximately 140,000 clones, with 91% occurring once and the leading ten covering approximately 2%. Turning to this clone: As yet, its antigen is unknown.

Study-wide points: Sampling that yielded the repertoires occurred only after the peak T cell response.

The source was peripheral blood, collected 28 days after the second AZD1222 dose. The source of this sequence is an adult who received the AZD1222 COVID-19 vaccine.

The DNA for the CDR3 is TGTGCCAGCAGCCCAGCCGGGACTAGCGGGAGTGGGAATGAGCAGTTCTTC. This translates into CASSPAGTSGSGNEQFF. This chain uses TRBV9 with TRBJ2-1; 14 nucleotides match TRBD2. The CDR3 contains 17 residues. The V and J ends lost 4 bases and 7 bases, in that order; junction bases with no gene match: 10. In germline, CDR1 is SGDLS, CDR2 YYNGEE.